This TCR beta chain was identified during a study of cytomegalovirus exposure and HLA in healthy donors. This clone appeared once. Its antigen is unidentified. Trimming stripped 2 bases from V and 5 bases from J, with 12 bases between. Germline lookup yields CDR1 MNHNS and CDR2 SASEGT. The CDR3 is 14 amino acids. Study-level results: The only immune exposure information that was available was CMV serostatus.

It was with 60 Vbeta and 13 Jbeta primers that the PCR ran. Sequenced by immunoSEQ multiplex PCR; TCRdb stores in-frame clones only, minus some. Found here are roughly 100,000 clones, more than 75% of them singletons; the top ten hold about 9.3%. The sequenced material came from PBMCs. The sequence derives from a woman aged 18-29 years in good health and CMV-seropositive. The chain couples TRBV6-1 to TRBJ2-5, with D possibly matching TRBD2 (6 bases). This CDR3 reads CASSENAAGETQYF. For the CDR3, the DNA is TGTGCCAGCAGTGAAAACGCCGCGGGGGAGACCCAGTACTTC.